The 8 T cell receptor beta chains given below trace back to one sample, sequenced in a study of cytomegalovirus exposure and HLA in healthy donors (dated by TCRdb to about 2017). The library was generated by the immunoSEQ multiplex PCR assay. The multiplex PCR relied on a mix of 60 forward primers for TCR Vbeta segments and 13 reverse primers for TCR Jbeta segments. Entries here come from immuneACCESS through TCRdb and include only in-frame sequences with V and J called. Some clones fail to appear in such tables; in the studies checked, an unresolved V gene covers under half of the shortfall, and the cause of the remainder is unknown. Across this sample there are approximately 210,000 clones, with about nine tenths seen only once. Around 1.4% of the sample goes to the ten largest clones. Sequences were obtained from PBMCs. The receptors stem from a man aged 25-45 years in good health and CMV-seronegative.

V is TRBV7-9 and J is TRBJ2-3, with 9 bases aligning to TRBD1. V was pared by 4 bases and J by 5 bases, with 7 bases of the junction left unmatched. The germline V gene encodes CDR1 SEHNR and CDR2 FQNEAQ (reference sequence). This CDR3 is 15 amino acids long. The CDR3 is CASSSQGARGDTQYF. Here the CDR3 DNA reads TGTGCCAGCAGCTCACAGGGGGCGCGAGGAGATACGCAGTATTTT.

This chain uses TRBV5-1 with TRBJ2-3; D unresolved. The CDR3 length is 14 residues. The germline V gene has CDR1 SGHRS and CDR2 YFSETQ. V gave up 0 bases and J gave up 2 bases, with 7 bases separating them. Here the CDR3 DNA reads TGCGCCAGCAGCTTGGAAGCAATCACAGATACGCAGTATTTT. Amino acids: CASSLEAITDTQYF.

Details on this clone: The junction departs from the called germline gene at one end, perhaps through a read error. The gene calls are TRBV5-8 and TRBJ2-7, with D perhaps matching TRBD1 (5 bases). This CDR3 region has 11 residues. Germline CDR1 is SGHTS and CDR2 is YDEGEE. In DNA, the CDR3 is TGTGCCAGCAGCTACCGAAGGACATGGGACTTC. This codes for CASSYRRTWDF.

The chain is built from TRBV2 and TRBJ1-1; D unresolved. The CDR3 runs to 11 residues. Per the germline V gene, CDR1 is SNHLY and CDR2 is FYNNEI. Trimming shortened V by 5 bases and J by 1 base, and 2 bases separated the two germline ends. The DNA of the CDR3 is TGTGCCAGCAGTCGGAACACTGAAGCTTTCTTT. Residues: CASSRNTEAFF.

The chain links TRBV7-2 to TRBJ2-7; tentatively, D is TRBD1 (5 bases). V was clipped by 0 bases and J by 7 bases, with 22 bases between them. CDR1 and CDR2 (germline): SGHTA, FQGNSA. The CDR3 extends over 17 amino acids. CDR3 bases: TGTGCCAGCAGCTTAGCGTCTGGGGCAGGGTGGAGTAGGGAGCAGTACTTC. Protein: CASSLASGAGWSREQYF.

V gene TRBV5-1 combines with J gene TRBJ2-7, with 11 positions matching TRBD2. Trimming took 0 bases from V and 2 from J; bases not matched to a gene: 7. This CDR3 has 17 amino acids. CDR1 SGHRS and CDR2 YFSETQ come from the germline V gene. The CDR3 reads CASSLAPSSGGTYEQYF. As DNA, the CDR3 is TGCGCCAGCAGCTTGGCCCCATCTAGCGGGGGGACCTACGAGCAGTACTTC.

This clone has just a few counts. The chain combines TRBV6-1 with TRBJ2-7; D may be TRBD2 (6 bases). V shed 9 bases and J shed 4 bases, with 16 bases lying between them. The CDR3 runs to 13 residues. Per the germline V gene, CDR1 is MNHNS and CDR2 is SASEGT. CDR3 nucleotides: TGTGCCAGTTCTCGGGAGTTTGGGTACGAGCAGTACTTC. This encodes CASSREFGYEQYF.

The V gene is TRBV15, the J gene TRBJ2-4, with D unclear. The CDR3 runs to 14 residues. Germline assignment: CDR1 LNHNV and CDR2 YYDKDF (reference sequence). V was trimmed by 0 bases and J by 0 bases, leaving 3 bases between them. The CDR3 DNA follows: TGTGCCACCAGCAGAGACCGAGCCAAAAACATTCAGTACTTC. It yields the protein CATSRDRAKNIQYF.